This T cell receptor (beta chain) originates from a study of CD8 T cells in ankylosing spondylitis. Study observations and caveats: Seemingly distinctive of ankylosing spondylitis blood was a TCR beta motif formed by eight highly homologous variants. Disease-linked clones reportedly concentrated significantly in matched ankylosing spondylitis synovial fluid. Some motif variants had been reported before (in reactive arthritis synovial fluid and blood).

Each CDR3 protein gets one entry after TCRdb re-called the 5' RACE reads with MiXCR. The data show about 540,000 distinct CDR3 sequences, about an eighth seen once. Germline V lookup: CDR1 SQVTM, CDR2 ANQGSEA. The CDR3 contains 15 residues. Trimming left V 3 bases short and J 0 bases short, with 14 bases between. This clonotype was found many times. The antigen remains unidentified. The V gene is TRBV29-1, the J gene TRBJ1-1; D unresolved. The source is a male donor with ankylosing spondylitis. Sequenced input: blood, either unsorted or a sorted T cell fraction (not recorded which). CDR3 amino acids: CSVELGLKMNTEAFF. The CDR3 coding sequence is TGCAGCGTTGAGCTAGGGCTGAAGATGAACACTGAAGCTTTCTTT.